This T cell receptor beta chain stems from a study of T-cell memory formation after mild COVID-19. Overall study: Among the donors, TCR clusters were largely specific to each donor.

A few counts support this clonotype. Its cognate antigen is unknown. Study-wide results and limits: Confirmation of SARS-CoV-2 specificity was lacking for second-wave clones peaking day 37. In pre-infection memory, a portion of responding clones appeared, which suggested that cross-reactive memory joined. CD4+ contracting clones were mainly CM and EM; CD8+ ones, EMRA.

V gave up 4 bases and J gave up 3 bases; unmatched junction bases: 6. Germline CDR1 and CDR2: SGDLS and YYNGEE. CDR3 length: 15 residues. MiXCR, run by TCRdb on the 5' RACE reads, gives a single entry per CDR3 protein. Among a few hundred thousand distinct CDR3 sequences listed, about 16% were seen once. The sequenced material came from PBMCs or a T cell subset sorted from them (not recorded which). The J gene is TRBJ2-3, the V gene TRBV9; TRBD2 matches at 9 bases. This TCR was recovered from a man aged 18 to 30 who had mild COVID-19 (a few samples of this study predate the infection). Cell type and time point are not known. The CDR3 sequence is CASSKGTSFTDTQYF. The CDR3 nucleotides read TGTGCCAGCAGCAAGGGGACTAGCTTTACAGATACGCAGTATTTT.